Below, 20 T cell receptor beta chains from the same sample are listed, as sequenced in a study of CD8 T cells in Susac syndrome. An input of about 0.45 to 1 ug of RNA was subjected to reverse transcription using random hexamers. MiXCR, run by TCRdb on the immunoSEQ multiplex PCR reads, gives a single entry per CDR3 protein. Of 190,000 or so distinct CDR3 sequences in the sample, approximately 95% were seen once. Input material: CD4+ T cells from PBMCs. The receptor source for this set is a human donor with multiple sclerosis.

The V call is TRBV9, the J call TRBJ2-1, with a weak D call TRBD2 (5 bases). The CDR3 consists of 14 residues. Per the germline V gene, CDR1 is SGDLS and CDR2 is YYNGEE. V gave up 5 bases and J gave up 0 bases, with 9 bases separating them. The CDR3 DNA reads as TGTGCCAGCAGGTCTGGGAGCTCCTACAATGAGCAGTTCTTC. Its translation: CASRSGSSYNEQFF.

The chain has TRBV20-1 and TRBJ2-3; D possibly corresponds to TRBD2 (6 bases). Germline CDR1 DFQATT, CDR2 SNEGSKA (reference sequence). There are 16 residues in the CDR3. V was trimmed by 6 bases and J by 0 bases, leaving 19 bases between them. The DNA for the CDR3 is TGCAGTGCCTTGGGTGGGACTCACGAAAGCACAGATACGCAGTATTTT. Residues: CSALGGTHESTDTQYF.

The chain is built from TRBV11-3 and TRBJ1-2; 9 positions agree with TRBD1. The CDR3 runs to 14 residues. Per the germline V gene, CDR1 is SGHNT and CDR2 is YENEEA. V lost 3 bases to trimming and J lost 7 bases; unmatched junction nucleotides: 6. The CDR3 nucleotides read TGTGCCAGCAGCTTCCGACAGGGGGGCTTTGGCTACACCTTC. Residues: CASSFRQGGFGYTF.

This chain joins TRBV3-1 and TRBJ2-3, with 7 positions matching TRBD2. The germline gives CDR1 LGHDT, CDR2 YNNKEL (reference sequence). The V and J ends lost 4 bases and 2 bases, in that order; junction bases with no gene match: 9. This CDR3 is 16 amino acids long. The CDR3 DNA sequence: TGTGCCAGCAGCCCTGTTGGGGGGGATATCACAGATACGCAGTATTTT. Amino acid sequence: CASSPVGGDITDTQYF.

The chain has TRBV20-1 and TRBJ2-5, with 7 positions matching TRBD2. CDR1 DFQATT and CDR2 SNEGSKA come from the germline V gene (reference sequence). V dropped 1 base and J dropped 1; count of bases not matched to a gene: 3. The CDR3 length is 14 residues. The DNA of the CDR3 is TGCAGTGCTAGAGGGTCTAGCGGCCAAGAGACCCAGTACTTC. It encodes CSARGSSGQETQYF.

The genes are TRBV10-3 and TRBJ1-2; D unresolved. The germline V and J ends were trimmed by 3 bases and 3 bases, with 5 bases remaining between them. This CDR3 is 12 amino acids long. Germline V lookup: CDR1 ENHRY, CDR2 SYGVKD. The DNA of the CDR3 is TGTGCCATCAGTGATATGGACTATGGCTACACCTTC. It is translated as CAISDMDYGYTF.

The rearrangement joins TRBV3-1 to TRBJ2-7; 10 bases fit TRBD1. The junction had 4 bases not matched to a gene; V was cut back by 0 bases and J by 5 bases. The CDR3 loop spans 15 amino acids. CDR1 is LGHDT, CDR2 YNNKEL, per germline (reference sequence). The CDR3 reads CASSQDGTGVDEQYF. The CDR3, as DNA: TGTGCCAGCAGCCAAGACGGGACAGGGGTAGACGAGCAGTACTTC.

In the case of this clonotype: The germline gene is not matched at one end of the junction; a read error may be the cause. The J gene is TRBJ2-1, the V gene TRBV3-1, with TRBD2 matching over 8 bases. CDR1 is LGHDT, CDR2 YNNKEL, per germline (reference sequence). The CDR3 totals 14 residues. As DNA, the CDR3 is TGTGCCAGCAGCCAAGATGAGCGGGGGACCCCCTTCGTCTTC. Translation gives CASSQDERGTPFVF.

A word on this clonotype: The DNA is left out, because the CDR3 cannot be placed on it with certainty; the CDR3 is given as TCRdb lists it. The chain has TRBV12-3 or TRBV12-4 and TRBJ1-5; the D call of TRBD1 is as the table states it, not checked on the DNA. The CDR3 length equals 16 residues, ends included. CDR3 sequence reads: CASILGDRQEDQPQHF.

The chain carries TRBV7-9 and TRBJ2-7; D is unclear. The CDR3 is 14 residues long. The germline V gene has CDR1 SEHNR and CDR2 FQNEAQ (reference sequence). The germline V and J ends were trimmed by 3 bases and 0 bases, with 9 bases remaining between them. The CDR3, as DNA: TGTGCCAGCAGCTTGTACACCGTCTCCTACGAGCAGTACTTC. Translation gives CASSLYTVSYEQYF.

The chain joins TRBV2 to TRBJ1-6, with 8 bases identical to TRBD1. This CDR3 region has 17 residues. Germline values: CDR1 SNHLY, CDR2 FYNNEI. V shed 6 bases and J 3 bases; nucleotides not matched to a gene: 10. The CDR3 DNA is TGTGCCAGCAGCACCGACAGGGGTATGGGCTATAATTCACCCCTCCACTTT. It specifies CASSTDRGMGYNSPLHF.

This chain connects TRBV9 to TRBJ2-5; perhaps D is TRBD1 or TRBD2 (5 bases each). There are 15 residues in the CDR3. The V gene's germline CDR1 is SGDLS and CDR2 YYNGEE. The ends were cut back, 0 bases at V and 2 bases at J, with 11 bases in the middle. The CDR3 DNA reads as TGTGCCAGCAGCGTAGATCCGGGGCCGCAAGAGACCCAGTACTTC. Its translation is CASSVDPGPQETQYF.

J is TRBJ1-3 and V is TRBV3-1; no clear D. This CDR3 is built from 13 residues. Per the germline V gene, CDR1 is LGHDT and CDR2 is YNNKEL (reference sequence). The V and J ends lost 6 bases and 0 bases respectively, with 6 bases between them. The CDR3 loop reads CASRILSGNTIYF. DNA of the CDR3: TGTGCCAGCAGGATACTCTCTGGAAACACCATATATTTT.

The chain uses TRBV20-1 and TRBJ2-5; D unclear. Trimming removed 3 bases from V and 2 bases from J, with 4 bases in between. There are 11 residues in the CDR3. CDR1 and CDR2 (germline): DFQATT, SNEGSKA (reference sequence). In nucleotides, the CDR3 is TGCAGTGCTAGGTATCAAGAGACCCAGTACTTC. This gives the protein CSARYQETQYF.

The chain has TRBV29-1 and TRBJ2-1, with TRBD1 identical over 9 bases. The J segment lost 9 bases and the V segment lost 4 bases, leaving 7 bases of the junction unmatched. The CDR3 length is 13 residues. In germline, CDR1 is SQVTM, CDR2 ANQGSEA. CDR3 DNA sequence: TGCAGCGTTGGGGGACAGGGATCGGTTGAGCAGTTCTTC. As protein: CSVGGQGSVEQFF.

The chain carries TRBV4-1 and TRBJ2-7; weak D call: TRBD2 (6 bases). V lost 3 bases and J lost 2, with 14 bases in between. The CDR3 length is 15 residues. The germline V gene has CDR1 MGHRA and CDR2 YSYEKL. In DNA form, the CDR3 reads TGCGCCAGCAGCCAGGAGGGGACTCTGCCCTACGAGCAGTACTTC. It is translated as CASSQEGTLPYEQYF.

J is TRBJ1-2 and V is TRBV5-1; perhaps TRBD1 as D (5 bases). This CDR3 is 13 amino acids long. The V gene lost 6 bases and the J gene lost 3 bases, with 12 bases spanning the gap. CDR1 is SGHRS, CDR2 YFSETQ, per germline. This CDR3 is CASTPEGHYGYTF. The CDR3 bases are TGCGCCAGCACCCCCGAGGGGCACTATGGCTACACCTTC.

The table lists this clonotype with a count of one. The chain links TRBV6-5 to TRBJ1-2; weak D call: TRBD1 (6 bases). This CDR3 region has 13 residues. Germline V gives CDR1 MNHEY, CDR2 SVGAGI. Between the trimmed V and J ends, which lost 8 bases and 4 bases, there was a span of 14 bases. The CDR3 reads CASRGGGIYGYTF. CDR3 bases: TGTGCCAGCCGCGGAGGGGGGATCTATGGCTACACCTTC.

This clonotype was observed once. V and J are TRBV12-3 or TRBV12-4 and TRBJ1-4; tentative D call: TRBD1 (6 bases). The germline V and J ends were trimmed by 3 bases and 8 bases, with 13 bases remaining between them. The CDR3 runs 14 residues. Written as DNA, the CDR3 is TGTGCCAGCAGTTTCCAGGGGCTGTACGAAAAACTGTTTTTT. It codes for CASSFQGLYEKLFF.

The rearrangement joins TRBV18 to TRBJ1-1; possible D gene TRBD1, 6 bases. Germline V lookup: CDR1 KGHSH, CDR2 LQKENI. Trimming removed 5 bases from V and 6 bases from J, with 13 bases in between. The CDR3 consists of 13 residues. CDR3 sequence reads: CASSSDRISEAFF. The CDR3 DNA sequence: TGTGCCAGCTCATCAGACAGGATCTCTGAAGCTTTCTTT.